This TCR beta chain is from a study of OX40 agonist ivuxolimab in advanced cancers. Study-level points and caveats: Fewer expanded clones were found on average in CD4+ than in CD8+ T cells. Expanded peripheral T cell antigen specificity was not determined.

Produced via immunoSEQ multiplex PCR; TCRdb's table is partial and in-frame only. The sample has approximately 76,000 clones; roughly 91% are singletons. CDR3 length: 15 amino acids. V dropped 4 bases and J dropped 8; count of bases not matched to a gene: 5. Germline V gene data show CDR1 as LNHDA and CDR2 as SQIVND (reference sequence). Of note for this clone: Its antigen is still unknown.

The TCR originated in an adult with an advanced solid tumor such as melanoma, head and neck, liver or kidney cancer. The sequencing here drew on CD4+ or CD8+ T cells sorted from blood, taken in a trial of the OX40 agonist ivuxolimab. The chain joins TRBV19 to TRBJ2-1; 13 bases match TRBD2. CDR3 loop: CASSSVLAGGYEQFF. The CDR3 DNA follows: TGTGCCAGTAGTAGTGTACTAGCGGGAGGGTATGAGCAGTTCTTC.